Here is one T cell receptor beta chain with its context. Its antigen is not identified. Amplification used 60 Vbeta primers and 13 Jbeta primers. Assay: immunoSEQ multiplex PCR; the TCRdb copy retains only in-frame clones and omits some. The table has 90,000 to 150,000 clones, 63% seen once; the top ten hold approximately 11%. The data belong to a study of cytomegalovirus exposure and HLA in healthy donors. V was clipped by 0 bases and J by 2 bases, with 9 bases between them. The length of the CDR3 is 16 residues. Germline lookup yields CDR1 SGHRS and CDR2 YFSETQ. Study results and caveats: Across HLA loci, a later analysis found differing TCR association rates, with DRB1 most and HLA-C fewest. The investigators catalogued 150 to 200 TCR beta chains as cytomegalovirus-associated. Presence/absence results assume similar sequencing depth per donor, which may not hold. In vitro data verified a few CMV-associated chains as specific for CMV antigens.

The sequence was collected from a man in his forties in good health and CMV-seropositive. Sequenced material: PBMCs. V gene TRBV5-1 combines with J gene TRBJ2-6, with D perhaps TRBD2 (7 bases). The CDR3 region has the DNA TGCGCCAGCAGCTTGGTGGGGGGGCCTGGGGCCAACGTCCTGACTTTC. Its translation: CASSLVGGPGANVLTF.